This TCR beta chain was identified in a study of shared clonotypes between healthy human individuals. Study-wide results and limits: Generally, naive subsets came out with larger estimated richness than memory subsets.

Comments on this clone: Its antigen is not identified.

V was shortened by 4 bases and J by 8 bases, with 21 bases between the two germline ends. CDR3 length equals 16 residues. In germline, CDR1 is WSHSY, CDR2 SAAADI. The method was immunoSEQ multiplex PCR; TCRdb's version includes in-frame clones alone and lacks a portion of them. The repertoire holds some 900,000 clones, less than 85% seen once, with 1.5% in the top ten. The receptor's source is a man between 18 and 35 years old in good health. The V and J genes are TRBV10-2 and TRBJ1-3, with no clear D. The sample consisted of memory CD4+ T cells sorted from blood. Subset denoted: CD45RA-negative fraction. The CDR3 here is CASSGLYSTYGHTIYF. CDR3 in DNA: TGCGCCAGCAGTGGCCTCTACTCTACCTATGGCCACACCATATATTTT.